The present entry profiles one T cell receptor beta chain with its context. V shed 2 bases and J 6 bases; nucleotides not matched to a gene: 8. Germline values: CDR1 MNHEY, CDR2 SVGEGT. This CDR3 has 15 amino acids. This specimen belongs to a study of blood T cell repertoires in COVID-19. The wider study: Samples of COVID-19 (acute and convalescent) were obtained from the United States, Italy and Spain. Sample material is recorded as cDNA or gDNA derived from T cells, B-cell-depleted T cells, or PBMCs.

In the authors' workflow: The assay estimated nucleated cells by amplifying reference gene primers. Profiling relied on immunoSEQ multiplex PCR, and the TCRdb table lists in-frame clones only, not all of them. V, J and clone size reflect that table, while D and trimming were determined from the DNA. This sample has roughly 63,000 clones; 74% occur once, and the top ten carry over 25%. The V gene is TRBV6-2 or TRBV6-3, the J gene TRBJ2-7; TRBD2 matches 9 bases. The sequencing input was peripheral blood. The sequence was collected from a woman aged 80 or older with acute or convalescent COVID-19. This CDR3 reads CASSYPRSGRPEQYF. The CDR3 region has the DNA TGTGCCAGCAGTTACCCCAGAAGCGGGAGGCCCGAGCAGTACTTC.